These 26 T cell receptor beta chains share one sample of origin, sequenced in a study of T-cell memory formation after mild COVID-19 (dated by TCRdb to the early 2020s). Libraries were prepared through 5' RACE. These reads were obtained on an Illumina NovaSeq 6000. The public reads were reanalyzed by TCRdb: fastp trimming at Q25, MiXCR alignment, in-frame beta chains only. A single entry per CDR3 protein holds the most common genes and DNA from its merged rows. The sample table contains 250,000 to 350,000 distinct CDR3 sequences; only one count was recorded for about 16% of them. The top ten hold 22% of the sample. Sequencing was performed on PBMCs or a T cell subset sorted from them (not recorded which). Receptor source: a young man who had mild COVID-19 (a few samples of this study predate the infection). The sample titles of this study are shuffled in the database, so cell type and time point are left out; the donor was told from shared clones.

This clonotype was picked up many times. V and J are TRBV4-1 and TRBJ2-6; TRBD1 matches at 8 bases. Germline V lookup: CDR1 MGHRA, CDR2 YSYEKL. The CDR3 is 16 residues long. Trimming took 5 bases from V and 0 from J; bases not matched to a gene: 3. The CDR3 reads CASSGTGSSGANVLTF. CDR3 in DNA: TGCGCCAGCAGCGGGACAGGAAGCTCTGGGGCCAACGTCCTGACTTTC.

The chain is built from TRBV20-1 and TRBJ2-5, with D possibly TRBD2 on 5 matching bases. From germline, CDR1 is DFQATT and CDR2 SNEGSKA (reference sequence). This CDR3 region has 12 residues. V lost 5 bases and J 2 bases, leaving 9 bases between the germline ends. This chain's CDR3 is CSAVARQETQYF. The CDR3 nucleotides are TGCAGTGCTGTAGCGAGGCAAGAGACCCAGTACTTC.

The chain employs TRBV5-1 and TRBJ2-3; D gene unclear. V lost 3 bases and J 3 bases, leaving 11 bases between the germline ends. Looked up from germline, CDR1 is SGHRS and CDR2 is YFSETQ. CDR3 length: 14 amino acids. CDR3 nucleotides: TGCGCCAGCAGCTACTATGGACCAACAGATACGCAGTATTTT. The encoded protein is CASSYYGPTDTQYF.

This clonotype was observed a few times. The chain has TRBV19 and TRBJ2-2; the D gene is possibly TRBD1 (5 bases). The V gene lost 6 bases and the J gene lost 1 base, with 24 bases spanning the gap. CDR1 LNHDA and CDR2 SQIVND come from the germline V gene (reference sequence). The length of the CDR3 is 19 residues. The CDR3 nucleotides are TGTGCCAGTAGCTTTTCAATCACTCAGACAGAAAGGAACACCGGGGAGCTGTTTTTT. Amino acid sequence: CASSFSITQTERNTGELFF.

This clonotype was observed a few times. The V and J genes are TRBV7-2 and TRBJ2-3; 12 nucleotides align to TRBD2. The CDR3 is 17 amino acids. Unmatched junction bases numbered 7, after V lost 1 base and J lost 5 bases. The germline gives CDR1 SGHTA, CDR2 FQGNSA. The DNA of the CDR3 is TGTGCCAGCAGCTTAGGCCTAGCGGGGGGGTCTAGAGATACGCAGTATTTT. Amino acids: CASSLGLAGGSRDTQYF.

This chain links TRBV12-3 or TRBV12-4 with TRBJ1-5; no clear D. The CDR3 runs 14 residues. V shed 6 bases and J shed 0 bases, with 9 bases lying between them. The CDR3 coding sequence is TGTGCCAGCAGAAATTCGGCTAGCAATCAGCCCCAGCATTTT. It translates to CASRNSASNQPQHF.

V and J are TRBV7-9 and TRBJ1-3; D gene uncertain. CDR1 and CDR2 (germline): SEHNR, FQNEAQ (reference sequence). V was shortened by 2 bases and J by 3 bases, with 11 bases between the two germline ends. This CDR3 contains 15 residues. CDR3 in amino acids: CASSLTQLGGNTIYF. Here the CDR3 DNA reads TGTGCCAGCAGCTTAACACAGCTCGGTGGAAACACCATATATTTT. Based on the CDR3 plus reference TRBV7-9 and TRBJ1-3, the full variable domain is DTGVSQNPRHKITKRGQNVTFRCDPISEHNRLYWYRQTLGQGPEFLTYFQNEAQLEKSRLLSDRFSAERPKGSFSTLEIQRTEQGDSAMYLCASSLTQLGGNTIYFGEGSWLTVV.

V and J are TRBV4-3 and TRBJ1-6; D is perhaps TRBD1 (5 bases). Germline V gives CDR1 LGHNA, CDR2 YSLEER. CDR3 length: 13 residues. V lost 4 bases and J lost 11, with 12 bases in between. The CDR3 sequence is CASSPRQRTPLHF. The CDR3 DNA follows: TGCGCCAGCAGCCCTCGACAGCGAACACCCCTCCACTTT.

The chain joins TRBV28 to TRBJ1-4; D might be TRBD1 (5 bases). The CDR3 is 13 amino acids. With 2 bases removed from V and 6 bases from J, the gap between germline ends came to 7 bases. The germline V gene encodes CDR1 MDHEN and CDR2 SYDVKM. The CDR3 protein is CASSLGGDEKLFF. CDR3 nucleotide sequence: TGTGCCAGCAGTTTAGGGGGAGATGAAAAACTGTTTTTT.

This clonotype has just a few counts. V and J are TRBV4-3 and TRBJ2-7, with TRBD2 as a possible D gene (5 bases). CDR1 and CDR2 (germline): LGHNA, YSLEER. V was clipped by 8 bases and J by 2 bases, with 13 bases between them. The CDR3 consists of 13 residues. The CDR3 protein is CASPPDGAYEQYV. CDR3 coding DNA: TGCGCCAGCCCTCCAGACGGGGCCTACGAGCAGTACGTC.

This clonotype was counted at least ten times. V and J are TRBV7-6 and TRBJ2-3; D gene ambiguous. Germline V gene sequence: CDR1 SGHVS, CDR2 FNYEAQ. CDR3 length equals 15 residues. V was cut by 1 base and J by 2 bases, with 10 bases left in between. This chain's CDR3 is CASSLEGDATDTQYF. CDR3 in DNA: TGTGCCAGCAGCTTAGAGGGTGACGCCACAGATACGCAGTATTTT.

This clonotype was detected only a few times. The chain has TRBV20-1 and TRBJ1-5, with 8 bases identical to TRBD1. V dropped 6 bases and J dropped 6; count of bases not matched to a gene: 4. CDR1 and CDR2 (germline): DFQATT, SNEGSKA (reference sequence). The CDR3 is 12 amino acids. CDR3 amino acids: CSAATGGQPQHF. Here the CDR3 DNA reads TGCAGTGCCGCCACAGGGGGTCAGCCCCAGCATTTT.

This clonotype has more than one count but fewer than ten. CDR3 DNA: TGTGCCAGTAATAGCGGGCTGGGAGTGGGAGATACGCAGTATTTT. This gives the protein CASNSGLGVGDTQYF. The chain recombines TRBV7-2 with TRBJ2-3; 7 bases align to TRBD2. The CDR3 has 15 amino acids. Germline assignment: CDR1 SGHTA and CDR2 FQGNSA. With V trimmed by 9 bases and J by 5 bases, 14 bases remained unmatched.

This clonotype was seen repeatedly, ten times or more. The chain joins TRBV5-5 to TRBJ1-1; D perhaps matches TRBD1 (6 bases). Trimming removed 4 bases at V and 0 bases at J, with 13 bases between. CDR1 and CDR2 (germline): SGHKS, YYEKEE (reference sequence). The CDR3 consists of 15 residues. The CDR3 DNA reads TGTGCCAGCAGCAAGGAACAGGGCGTGAACACTGAAGCTTTCTTT. It yields the protein CASSKEQGVNTEAFF.

This clonotype has a handful of counts. V usage is TRBV12-3 or TRBV12-4 and J usage is TRBJ2-5; D may be TRBD2 (5 bases). Trimming stripped 8 bases from V and 1 base from J, with 17 bases between. The CDR3 length is 15 residues. DNA for the CDR3: TGTGCCAGCGCCCTTTTATGGCGGGCCCAAGAGACCCAGTACTTC. It encodes CASALLWRAQETQYF.

This clonotype was seen only a few times. The chain couples TRBV12-3 or TRBV12-4 to TRBJ2-3; D is perhaps TRBD1 (7 bases). This CDR3 contains 16 residues. Trimming removed 7 bases from V and 2 bases from J, with 19 bases in between. CDR3 coding DNA: TGTGCCAGCACCGAGGGGGCAGGGGGACTCACAGATACGCAGTATTTT. Protein product: CASTEGAGGLTDTQYF.

The J gene is TRBJ2-5, the V gene TRBV29-1; D gene ambiguous. This CDR3 contains 12 residues. Looked up from germline, CDR1 is SQVTM and CDR2 is ANQGSEA. Trimming cost V 7 bases and J 4 bases, with 13 bases left between them. CDR3 residues: CSGYAAGETQYF. DNA for the CDR3: TGCAGCGGCTACGCTGCCGGAGAGACCCAGTACTTC.

The gene calls are TRBV2 and TRBJ2-3, with 7 nucleotides matching TRBD2. CDR3 size: 12 residues. Germline V lookup: CDR1 SNHLY, CDR2 FYNNEI. V gave up 7 bases and J gave up 4 bases; unmatched junction bases: 2. The CDR3 DNA reads TGTGCCAGCATGGCGGGGGCAGATACGCAGTATTTT. Its translation is CASMAGADTQYF.

Ten or more counts support this clonotype. The chain links TRBV3-2 to TRBJ2-1. TRBV3-2 is recorded as a pseudogene. The CDR3 contains 16 residues. The CDR3 sequence: CASSPQRQSSYNEQFF. CDR3 DNA sequence: TGTGCCAGCAGCCCACAAAGACAGAGCTCCTACAATGAGCAGTTCTTC.

The chain combines TRBV20-1 with TRBJ2-3; 15 bases fit TRBD2. There are 18 residues in the CDR3. V gave up 6 bases and J gave up 4 bases; unmatched junction bases: 14. CDR1 and CDR2 (germline): DFQATT, SNEGSKA (reference sequence). The DNA for the CDR3 is TGCAGTGCCCGCAGGACTAGCGGGGGGGCCGGATTAGCAGATACGCAGTATTTT. Amino acid sequence: CSARRTSGGAGLADTQYF.

The chain uses TRBV3-1 and TRBJ1-1; D not resolved. Germline assignment: CDR1 LGHDT and CDR2 YNNKEL (reference sequence). This CDR3 comprises 12 residues. With 4 bases removed from V and 4 bases from J, the gap between germline ends came to 7 bases. The DNA for the CDR3 is TGTGCCAGCAGCCTGGGCCTCACTGAAGCTTTCTTT. Its translation is CASSLGLTEAFF.

The CDR3 reads CASSPDRGSGNTIYF. DNA for the CDR3: TGTGCCAGCAGCCCAGACAGGGGATCGGGAAACACCATATATTTT. The V gene is TRBV12-3 or TRBV12-4, the J gene TRBJ1-3; 8 bases fit TRBD1. Trimming took 6 bases from V and 4 from J; bases not matched to a gene: 8. The CDR3 covers 15 residues.

A few counts support this clonotype. The chain joins TRBV6-1 to TRBJ1-4, with D tentatively TRBD1 (6 bases). Trimming took 2 bases from V and 8 from J, leaving 18 bases between them. CDR1 is MNHNS, CDR2 SASEGT, per germline. This CDR3 spans 16 amino acids. CDR3 sequence (DNA): TGTGCCAGCAGTGAATTGAAGCCGAAGAGGGGGGAAAAACTGTTTTTT. The encoded protein is CASSELKPKRGEKLFF.

V gene TRBV7-9 combines with J gene TRBJ2-1; D unclear. V was pared by 4 bases and J by 13 bases, with 17 bases between. Germline-derived CDR1 and CDR2 are SEHNR and FQNEAQ (reference sequence). The CDR3 runs to 13 residues. The CDR3 reads CASSSRVFSDQFF. As DNA, the CDR3 is TGTGCCAGCAGCTCCCGGGTGTTTTCTGATCAGTTCTTC.

V and J are TRBV7-8 and TRBJ2-7; either TRBD1 or TRBD2 may fit D (6 bases each). Per germline, CDR1 SGHVS and CDR2 FQNEAQ. CDR3 length equals 15 residues. V gave up 5 bases and J gave up 6 bases, with 20 bases separating them. The CDR3 region has the DNA TGTGCCAGCAGCAACCACGGGGGCCGGGTTCGCGAGCAGTACGTC. Residues: CASSNHGGRVREQYV.

A note on this clonotype: Mismatch with germline at one junction end may stem from a read error. V gene TRBV4-2 combines with J gene TRBJ2-5; D ambiguous. The CDR3 is made up of 14 amino acids. Germline V CDR1 and CDR2: LGHNA, YNFKEQ. Here the CDR3 DNA reads TGTGCCAGCAGCCAAGAGCGGAACCAAGAGACCAAGTACTTC. It codes for CASSQERNQETKYF.